The 24 T cell receptor beta chains below come from one sample, sequenced in a study of blood T cell repertoires in COVID-19. TCRdb's table, derived via immunoSEQ multiplex PCR, lists solely in-frame clones and lacks some. The repertoire holds 180,000 or so clones, with 83% as singletons. The sample comprised PBMCs or T cells enriched from blood (not recorded which). The receptors originated from a woman in her forties or fifties who had recovered from COVID-19.

The chain carries TRBV6-5 and TRBJ2-3; a possible D gene is TRBD2 (5 bases). Germline V lookup: CDR1 MNHEY, CDR2 SVGAGI. Between the trimmed V and J ends, which lost 5 bases and 2 bases, there was a span of 14 bases. The CDR3 spans 15 residues. This chain's CDR3 is CASSRRVSYTDTQYF. The CDR3 DNA is TGTGCCAGCAGTAGGCGGGTGTCGTACACAGATACGCAGTATTTT.

This chain connects TRBV28 to TRBJ1-6; D call uncertain. Germline assignment: CDR1 MDHEN and CDR2 SYDVKM. Between the trimmed V and J ends, which lost 6 bases and 3 bases, there was a span of 15 bases. This CDR3 contains 16 residues. The CDR3: CASSPPWRVYNSPLHF. DNA for the CDR3: TGTGCCAGCAGCCCCCCATGGCGGGTCTATAATTCACCCCTCCACTTT.

This clone was detected a few times. This CDR3 is CASSSAGLPGQPQHF. CDR3 in DNA: TGTGCCAGTAGCTCAGCGGGACTCCCGGGCCAGCCCCAGCATTTT. The V gene is TRBV19, the J gene TRBJ1-5, with a tentative D call TRBD1 (5 bases). The CDR3 loop spans 15 amino acids. Germline V gene lookup returns CDR1 LNHDA and CDR2 SQIVND (reference sequence). Trimming stripped 6 bases from V and 7 bases from J, with 19 bases between. Supplemented by reference TRBV19 and TRBJ1-5, the full variable domain reads DGGITQSPKYLFRKEGQNVTLSCEQNLNHDAMYWYRQDPGQGLRLIYYSQIVNDFQKGDIAEGYSVSREKKESFPLTVTSAQKNPTAFYLCASSSAGLPGQPQHFGDGTRLSIL.

The chain combines TRBV27 with TRBJ2-3; perhaps TRBD2 as D (5 bases). Germline V CDR1 and CDR2: MNHEY, SMNVEV (reference sequence). V shed 3 bases and J shed 3 bases, with 10 bases lying between them. This CDR3 is 14 amino acids long. The CDR3 DNA follows: TGTGCCAGCAGTTTCTTCCGAGGGACAGATACGCAGTATTTT. Translation: CASSFFRGTDTQYF.

The V gene is TRBV20-1, the J gene TRBJ2-7; 12 nucleotides line up with TRBD2. In germline, CDR1 is DFQATT, CDR2 SNEGSKA (reference sequence). Trimming removed 3 bases from V and 2 bases from J; junction bases left unmatched: 2. The CDR3 has 14 residues. DNA of the CDR3: TGCAGTGCTAGTCGGACTAGCGGGACCTACGAGCAGTACGTC. It translates to CSASRTSGTYEQYV.

The rearrangement links TRBV11-2 to TRBJ1-2; 9 nucleotides line up with TRBD1. CDR3 size: 15 residues. Germline V gives CDR1 SGHAT, CDR2 FQNNGV. The junction had 12 bases not matched to a gene; V was cut back by 5 bases and J by 8 bases. The CDR3 DNA follows: TGTGCCAGCAGCCCCACCGGGGGACAGGGTGAGGGCTACACCTTC. Its translation is CASSPTGGQGEGYTF.

The chain recombines TRBV5-1 with TRBJ1-6; D is uncertain. The CDR3 runs 14 residues. From germline, CDR1 is SGHRS and CDR2 YFSETQ. V gave up 4 bases and J gave up 8 bases, with 13 bases separating them. CDR3: CASSPRVFDSPLHF. CDR3 sequence (DNA): TGCGCCAGCAGCCCGAGGGTGTTTGATTCACCCCTCCACTTT.

V usage is TRBV27 and J usage is TRBJ2-5, with D maybe TRBD2 (6 bases). Germline assignment: CDR1 MNHEY and CDR2 SMNVEV (reference sequence). There are 15 residues in the CDR3. The V gene lost 6 bases and the J gene lost 5 bases, with 19 bases spanning the gap. The CDR3 reads CASRTPRSGRETQYF. The DNA for the CDR3 is TGTGCCAGCAGAACACCTCGGAGCGGGCGGGAGACCCAGTACTTC.

This chain connects TRBV6-1 to TRBJ1-2, with 9 bases fitting TRBD1. V lost 3 bases, J lost 5 bases, and 7 bases stayed unmatched. The CDR3 length is 15 residues. The V gene's germline CDR1 is MNHNS and CDR2 SASEGT. The CDR3 DNA reads as TGTGCCAGCAGTGACGGGGGACAGGGAGATTATGGCTACACCTTC. Amino acids: CASSDGGQGDYGYTF.

This sequence joins TRBV3-1 (or the pseudogene TRBV3-2) and TRBJ1-5; D not resolved. Between the trimmed V and J ends, which lost 0 bases and 4 bases, there was a span of 4 bases. Looked up from germline, CDR1 is LGHDT and CDR2 is YNNKEL (reference sequence). This CDR3 is built from 13 residues. The CDR3 coding sequence is TGTGCCAGCAGCCAAGACTCTAATCAGCCCCAGCATTTT. It is translated as CASSQDSNQPQHF.

The V and J genes are TRBV5-1 and TRBJ1-4; D gene unclear. The CDR3 is made up of 14 amino acids. Trimming left V 7 bases short and J 0 bases short, with 10 bases between. Germline CDR1 and CDR2: SGHRS and YFSETQ. The CDR3 region has the DNA TGCGCCAGCCAACAGTCATCAACTAATGAAAAACTGTTTTTT. It translates to CASQQSSTNEKLFF.

In regard to this clone: The identical CDR3 is also encoded by other nucleotide sequences in the sample. The chain carries TRBV3-1 (or the pseudogene TRBV3-2) and TRBJ1-6; D is ambiguous. Per the germline V gene, CDR1 is LGHDT and CDR2 is YNNKEL (reference sequence). The ends were cut back, 1 base at V and 7 bases at J, with 5 bases in the middle. The CDR3 loop spans 13 amino acids. CDR3 nucleotides: TGTGCCAGCAGCCAAGCGGGGAATTCACCCCTCCACTTT. Its translation is CASSQAGNSPLHF.

The CDR3 protein is CASSVTSGGAYEQYV. CDR3 bases: TGTGCCAGCAGTGTGACTAGCGGGGGGGCCTACGAGCAGTACGTC. The chain is built from TRBV28 and TRBJ2-7; 14 positions match TRBD2. The CDR3 totals 15 residues. CDR1 and CDR2 (germline): MDHEN, SYDVKM. Losses at the gene ends were 5 bases for V and 2 bases for J; bases not matched to a gene: 2.

This clone has only a few counts. CDR3 amino acids: CASSMTVTANYGYTF. The CDR3 DNA reads as TGCGCCAGCAGCATGACAGTGACTGCTAACTATGGCTACACCTTC. The V call is TRBV5-1, the J call TRBJ1-2; D is perhaps TRBD1 (5 bases). The V end was cut by 4 bases, the J end by 0 bases, with 13 bases between. CDR1 SGHRS and CDR2 YFSETQ come from the germline V gene. The CDR3 sequence is 15 residues long. Variable domain in full (rest from reference TRBV5-1 and TRBJ1-2): KAGVTQTPRYLIKTRGQQVTLSCSPISGHRSVSWYQQTPGQGLQFLFEYFSETQRNKGNFPGRFSGRQFSNSRSEMNVSTLELGDSALYLCASSMTVTANYGYTFGSGTRLTVV.

This sequence joins TRBV10-2 and TRBJ2-7, with TRBD2 matching over 13 bases. This CDR3 has 16 amino acids. Germline CDR1 is WSHSY and CDR2 is SAAADI. Trimming took 4 bases from V and 0 from J; bases not matched to a gene: 3. The CDR3 region is CASSAGTSGISYEQYV. The CDR3, as DNA: TGCGCCAGCAGTGCGGGGACTAGCGGGATCTCCTACGAGCAGTACGTC.

This clone was seen just once. This rearrangement joins TRBV19 to TRBJ2-1, with 7 positions matching TRBD2. The V gene end was trimmed by 5 bases and the J gene end by 7 bases; junction bases not matched to a gene: 5. Germline-derived CDR1 and CDR2 are LNHDA and SQIVND (reference sequence). This CDR3 contains 13 residues. The DNA of the CDR3 is TGTGCCAGTAGTTTCCCCGGGAGGAATGAGCAGTTCTTC. Protein: CASSFPGRNEQFF.

The J gene is TRBJ2-5, the V gene TRBV7-6; tentatively, D is TRBD2 (5 bases). The V gene lost 4 bases and the J gene lost 5 bases, with 8 bases spanning the gap. The germline CDR1 and CDR2 sequences are SGHVS and FNYEAQ. CDR3 length: 12 amino acids. For the CDR3, the DNA is TGTGCCAGCAGCTCCCCGGGGGAGACCCAGTACTTC. Residues: CASSSPGETQYF.

The chain couples TRBV4-1 to TRBJ2-1; a possible D gene is TRBD2 (5 bases). Trimming pared 4 bases from V and 6 bases from J, leaving 10 bases between. The CDR3 totals 13 residues. Germline V gives CDR1 MGHRA, CDR2 YSYEKL. The CDR3 here is CASSPPDFNEQFF. The DNA for the CDR3 is TGCGCCAGCAGCCCACCGGACTTCAATGAGCAGTTCTTC.

The V call is TRBV12-1, the J call TRBJ1-1; the table calls TRBD1, which could not be checked here. TRBV12-1 is a documented pseudogene. The CDR3 is 15 amino acids. The CDR3 nucleotides read TGTGCCAGCAGCGCTCCTCCGGGACAGCTCACTGAAGCTTTCTTT. It encodes CASSAPPGQLTEAFF.

The genes are TRBV7-6 and TRBJ2-1; TRBD2 agrees at 12 bases. Trimming removed 5 bases from V and 5 bases from J; junction bases left unmatched: 4. This CDR3 contains 15 residues. Germline V gene sequence: CDR1 SGHVS, CDR2 FNYEAQ. CDR3 protein: CASSRLAGDDNEQFF. The CDR3 nucleotides read TGTGCCAGCAGCCGACTAGCGGGAGACGACAATGAGCAGTTCTTC.

The genes are TRBV7-2 and TRBJ1-1; D not certain. The CDR3 is 14 amino acids. Germline CDR1 and CDR2: SGHTA and FQGNSA. The V gene lost 3 bases and the J gene lost 5 bases, with 13 bases spanning the gap. CDR3 coding DNA: TGTGCCAGCAGCTTTATGTTGTCCGGGACTGAAGCTTTCTTT. Translation: CASSFMLSGTEAFF.

The CDR3 DNA is TGTGCCAGTACCCGACAGGGGGATTATCAGCCCCAGCATTTT. Its protein product is CASTRQGDYQPQHF. The chain has TRBV19 and TRBJ1-5, with 9 bases lining up with TRBD1. Germline lookup yields CDR1 LNHDA and CDR2 SQIVND (reference sequence). The CDR3 spans 14 residues. Unmatched junction bases numbered 6, after V lost 7 bases and J lost 5 bases.

The V gene is TRBV7-9, the J gene TRBJ2-1; D is unclear. The CDR3 sequence is 13 residues long. CDR1 is SEHNR and CDR2 is FQNEAQ in the germline V gene (reference sequence). Trimming took off 1 base at V and 8 bases at J, with 9 bases between the two ends. CDR3 sequence reads: CASSLVSLYEQFF. CDR3 in DNA: TGTGCCAGCAGCTTAGTTAGCCTCTATGAGCAGTTCTTC.

J is TRBJ2-2 and V is TRBV6-5; possible D gene TRBD2, 5 bases. This CDR3 has 13 amino acids. Germline CDR1 reads MNHEY; CDR2 reads SVGAGI. With 8 bases removed from V and 1 base from J, the gap between germline ends came to 8 bases. The CDR3 sequence is CASLRGNTGELFF. The DNA of the CDR3 is TGTGCCAGCCTTCGGGGGAACACCGGGGAGCTGTTTTTT.